This TCR beta chain comes out of a study of CD8 T cells in ankylosing spondylitis. Overall study results and limits: Certain motif variants had earlier been reported in reactive arthritis synovial fluid and blood. A TCR beta motif of fewer than ten highly homologous variants seemed to mark ankylosing spondylitis blood.

MiXCR, run by TCRdb on the 5' RACE reads, gives a single entry per CDR3 protein. The sample shows 220,000 or so distinct CDR3 sequences, 18% of them seen only once. The CDR3 consists of 13 residues. The V gene's germline CDR1 is DFQATT and CDR2 SNEGSKA (reference sequence). Trimming took 0 bases from V and 3 from J, leaving 9 bases between them. This clonotype came up a few times. Its antigen is not identified. Sequences were obtained from blood, either unsorted or a sorted T cell fraction (not recorded which). The chain employs TRBV20-1 and TRBJ2-7, with D possibly TRBD2 on 5 matching bases. This clonotype was obtained from a male donor with ankylosing spondylitis. CDR3 amino acids: CSARDMAGYEQYF. In DNA, the CDR3 is TGCAGTGCTAGAGACATGGCGGGCTACGAGCAGTACTTC.